The rows below give T cell receptor beta chains drawn from one sample of a study of vaccination and CD4 T cells after COVID-19. These receptors have no known antigen. Each CDR3 protein is one row after TCRdb ran MiXCR on the PCR reads. The sample consists of about 5,700 distinct CDR3 sequences, about a third of them appearing once. The material sequenced was CD4+ T cells from blood, cultured in vitro. The receptors originated from a human donor in good health. Both conserved end residues are part of each CDR3. D genes are given only for firm matches. Clone size is not always given. Where it is, it says once, few, many or a class for expanded clones.

d_gene	abundance	j_gene	len	v_gene	CDR3aa	CDR3nt
NA	few	TRBJ1-3	15	TRBV7-3	CASSLSGNSGNTIYF	TGTGCCAGCAGCTTATCAGGGAACTCTGGAAACACCATATATTTT
TRBD1	few	TRBJ1-5	14	TRBV6-1	CASSGTGGNQPQHF	TGTGCCAGCAGTGGGACAGGGGGGAATCAGCCCCAGCATTTT
NA	few	TRBJ2-5	13	TRBV20-1	CSARTGQYETQYF	TGCAGTGCTAGAACTGGACAGTACGAGACCCAGTACTTC
NA	NA	TRBJ1-1	13	TRBV10-3	CAIRLTLNTEAFF	TGTGCCATCAGACTTACCCTGAACACTGAAGCTTTCTTT
NA	NA	TRBJ1-1	14	TRBV7-9	CASSETEMNTEAFF	TGTGCCAGCAGCGAGACAGAGATGAACACTGAAGCTTTCTTT
NA	NA	TRBJ2-7	14	TRBV20-1	CSALLSGTNHEQYF	TGCAGTGCCCTACTTTCCGGGACAAACCACGAGCAGTACTTC
NA	NA	TRBJ1-1	16	TRBV20-1	CSARDFTGTRNTEAFF	TGCAGTGCTAGAGATTTTACGGGGACAAGGAACACTGAAGCTTTCTTT
TRBD1	NA	TRBJ2-1	15	TRBV5-1	CASSMGQGLYASQFF	TGCGCCAGCAGCATGGGACAGGGTCTCTATGCGTCGCAGTTCTTC
NA	few	TRBJ1-2	15	TRBV20-1	CSASIVGGSNYGYTF	TGCAGTGCTAGTATAGTGGGCGGCTCTAACTATGGCTACACCTTC
NA	few	TRBJ1-4	17	TRBV21-1	CASKGAGSRESIEKLFF	TGTGCCAGCAAGGGGGCAGGGTCAAGGGAGAGTATTGAAAAACTGTTTTTT
TRBD2	NA	TRBJ2-7	14	TRBV20-1	CSASLGGSSYEQYF	TGCAGTGCTAGCCTCGGGGGGAGCTCCTACGAGCAGTACTTC